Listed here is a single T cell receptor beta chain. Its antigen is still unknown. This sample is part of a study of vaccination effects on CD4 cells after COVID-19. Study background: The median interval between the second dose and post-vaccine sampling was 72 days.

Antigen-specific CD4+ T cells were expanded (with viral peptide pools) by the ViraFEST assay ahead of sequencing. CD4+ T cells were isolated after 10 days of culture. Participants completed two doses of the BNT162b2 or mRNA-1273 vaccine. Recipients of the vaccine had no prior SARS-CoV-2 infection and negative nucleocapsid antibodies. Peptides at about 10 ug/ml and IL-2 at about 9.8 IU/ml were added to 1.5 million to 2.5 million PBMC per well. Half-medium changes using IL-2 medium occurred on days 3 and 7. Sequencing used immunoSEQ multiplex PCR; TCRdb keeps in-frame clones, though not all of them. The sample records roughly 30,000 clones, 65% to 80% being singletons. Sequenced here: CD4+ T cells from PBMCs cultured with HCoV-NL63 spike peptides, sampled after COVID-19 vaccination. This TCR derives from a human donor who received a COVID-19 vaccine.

The CDR3 DNA is TGTGCCAGTAGTCCTATGGGGCCAGCCGGCTCCTACGAGCAGTACTTC. Residues: CASSPMGPAGSYEQYF. The chain employs TRBV19 and TRBJ2-7; perhaps TRBD1 as D (5 bases). The germline CDR1 and CDR2 sequences are LNHDA and SQIVND (reference sequence). The germline V and J ends were trimmed by 5 bases and 0 bases, with 17 bases remaining between them. The CDR3 has 16 amino acids. The entire variable domain, with the rest obtained from reference TRBV19 and TRBJ2-7, is as follows: DGGITQSPKYLFRKEGQNVTLSCEQNLNHDAMYWYRQDPGQGLRLIYYSQIVNDFQKGDIAEGYSVSREKKESFPLTVTSAQKNPTAFYLCASSPMGPAGSYEQYFGPGTRLTVT.